What follows describes a single T cell receptor beta chain. No cognate antigen has been identified for it. Within one base of it there is no much larger clone, and no base qualities were kept. This sample is drawn from a study of PD-L1 blockade in urothelial cancer (dated by TCRdb to 2016 to 2017). With respect to the entire study: Every patient began therapy around 2014 and was given atezolizumab 1,200 mg intravenously every 3 weeks. About 85% of the 29 patients were males with bladder-origin urothelial cancer, and about two thirds of the roughly 30 reported a prior smoking history. Patients had an ECOG performance status of 0 or 1 and had received between 0 and 3 prior chemotherapy regimens. Blood samples were analyzed 3 weeks after the start of treatment (second dose) and 6 weeks after the start of treatment. Blood samples gave a median of around 140,000 T cells and 82,636 unique TCRs, with a median clonality of approximately 0.08. Somatic, immune and clinical correlates of response to PD-L1 blockade with atezolizumab in urothelial cancer were the focus of an exploratory multi-omic analysis. Pretreatment tumor samples, along with matched peripheral blood collected serially before and after atezolizumab treatment, underwent TCR sequencing. Durable clinical benefit was defined as progression-free survival longer than 6 months, and TCR features were also tested against progression-free and overall survival. In the same patients, pretreatment tumors underwent whole exome sequencing and RNA sequencing in addition to TCR sequencing. Durable clinical benefit was achieved by nine patients and was not achieved by 20 patients. Twenty-nine patients had pretreatment blood TCR-seq, about 25 had at least one posttreatment blood collection, and about 25 had tumor TCR-seq. The paper as a whole reports these results and caveats: Improved progression-free and overall survival was found to be associated with pretreatment peripheral blood TCR clonality below the median. Small sample size (n ≈ 29) and many exploratory analyses mean the results are intended to be hypothesis-generating. Greater expansion of tumor-associated TCR clones in peripheral blood 3 weeks after the start of treatment was observed in patients with durable benefit (n of about 20, p = 0.022).

V and J lose 4 bases and 1 base, and a span of 14 bases separates them. Including cysteine and phenylalanine, the CDR3 has 15 amino acids. Solely the CDR3 DNA is kept, with 45 bases framed from the first base. Based on the germline V gene, the CDR1 and CDR2 sequences are SGHRS and YFSETQ. In light of the paper, this sample's time point label describes: pretreatment peripheral blood. A total of under 30 patients with locally advanced or metastatic urothelial carcinoma, treated at Memorial Sloan Kettering on a trial protocol, made up the cohort. Peripheral blood mononuclear cells were collected pretreatment and during treatment, with between 1 and 8 total time points obtained per patient. The Qiagen DNeasy Blood extraction kit was used to purify genomic DNA from total PBMCs and tumor samples. PBMCs were collected pretreatment and during treatment, and were isolated and stored as previously described.

Synthetic TCR analog templates were spiked into each PCR so that absolute template abundance could be estimated from read counts. The immunoSEQ assay was used to amplify TCRbeta CDR3 regions from genomic DNA with bias-controlled V and J gene primers. Rearranged TCRbeta segments were sequenced at approximately 20X coverage. Turning to the authors' computational methods: Sequencing errors were corrected by clustering, and CDR3s were annotated against IMGT so that V, D and J genes could be assigned. Downstream analyses used only productive TCRbeta rearrangements, leaving out any out-of-frame or stop-codon sequences. Clonality was computed as one minus Shannon entropy normalized by the log of the number of unique productive sequences. Clones differing between time points or between blood and tumor were identified by Fisher's exact test with Benjamini-Hochberg correction at adjusted p below 0.01. Sourced from immuneACCESS, this table was stored by TCRdb with only in-frame sequences that have V and J called. A share of the clones is absent; for the studies checked, an unresolved V gene accounts for under half, and the remainder has no known explanation. The V and J calls and clone size are taken from that table; D and trimming were inferred from the DNA. Counted in this sample were tens of thousands of clones; about 89% of them appeared once. Roughly 12% of the sample lies in the top ten.

The receptor was isolated from a woman aged 55-70 years with urothelial cancer. The rearranged chain carries TRBV5-1 and TRBJ1-1, with TRBD1 as a weak D call on 5 bases. This specimen was PBMCs, taken around atezolizumab (anti-PD-L1) treatment. Read as DNA, the sequence is TGCGCCAGCAGCCGCCTGGACACTACGAACACTGAAGCTTTCTTT. This translates into CASSRLDTTNTEAFF.